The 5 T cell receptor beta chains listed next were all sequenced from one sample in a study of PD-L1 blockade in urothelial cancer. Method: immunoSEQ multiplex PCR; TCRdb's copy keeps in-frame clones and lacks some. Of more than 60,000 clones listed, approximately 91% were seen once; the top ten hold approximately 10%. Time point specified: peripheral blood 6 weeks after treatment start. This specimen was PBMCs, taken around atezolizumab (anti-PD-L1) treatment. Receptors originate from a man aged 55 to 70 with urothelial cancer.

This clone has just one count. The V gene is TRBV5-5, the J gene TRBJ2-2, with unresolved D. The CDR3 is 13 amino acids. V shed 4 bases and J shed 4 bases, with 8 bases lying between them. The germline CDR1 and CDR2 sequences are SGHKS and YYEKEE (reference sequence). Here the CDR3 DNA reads TGTGCCAGCAGCCATCAGGCCACCGGGGAGCTGTTTTTT. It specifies CASSHQATGELFF. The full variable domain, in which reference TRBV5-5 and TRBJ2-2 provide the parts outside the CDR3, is DAGVTQSPTHLIKTRGQQVTLRCSPISGHKSVSWYQQVLGQGPQFIFQYYEKEERGRGNFPDRFSARQFPNYSSELNVNALLLGDSALYLCASSHQATGELFFGEGSRLTVL.

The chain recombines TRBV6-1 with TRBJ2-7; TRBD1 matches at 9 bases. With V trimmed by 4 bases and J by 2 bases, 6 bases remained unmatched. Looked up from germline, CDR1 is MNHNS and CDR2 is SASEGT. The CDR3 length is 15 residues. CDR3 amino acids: CASSVEQGAPYEQYF. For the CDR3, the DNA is TGTGCCAGCAGTGTAGAACAGGGGGCTCCCTACGAGCAGTACTTC.

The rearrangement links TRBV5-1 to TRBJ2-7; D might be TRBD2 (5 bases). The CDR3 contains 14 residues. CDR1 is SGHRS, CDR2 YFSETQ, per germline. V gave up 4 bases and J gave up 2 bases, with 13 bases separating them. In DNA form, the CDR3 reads TGCGCCAGCAGCCCTTCCTTGAGGGCCTACGAGCAGTACTTC. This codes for CASSPSLRAYEQYF.

CDR3 residues: CASSSTGGGSGDEQYF. The CDR3 DNA is TGTGCCAGCAGCTCTACCGGCGGGGGAAGTGGAGACGAGCAGTACTTC. The chain joins TRBV9 to TRBJ2-7, with 7 positions matching TRBD2. V lost 4 bases, J lost 5 bases, and 15 bases stayed unmatched. The V gene's germline CDR1 is SGDLS and CDR2 YYNGEE. This CDR3 comprises 16 residues.

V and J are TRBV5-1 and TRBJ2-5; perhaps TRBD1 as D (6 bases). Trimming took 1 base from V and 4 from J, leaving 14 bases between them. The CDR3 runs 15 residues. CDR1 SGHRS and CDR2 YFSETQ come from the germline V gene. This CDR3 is CASSLLQGRSETQYF. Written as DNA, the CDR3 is TGCGCCAGCAGCTTGTTGCAGGGGCGATCAGAGACCCAGTACTTC.